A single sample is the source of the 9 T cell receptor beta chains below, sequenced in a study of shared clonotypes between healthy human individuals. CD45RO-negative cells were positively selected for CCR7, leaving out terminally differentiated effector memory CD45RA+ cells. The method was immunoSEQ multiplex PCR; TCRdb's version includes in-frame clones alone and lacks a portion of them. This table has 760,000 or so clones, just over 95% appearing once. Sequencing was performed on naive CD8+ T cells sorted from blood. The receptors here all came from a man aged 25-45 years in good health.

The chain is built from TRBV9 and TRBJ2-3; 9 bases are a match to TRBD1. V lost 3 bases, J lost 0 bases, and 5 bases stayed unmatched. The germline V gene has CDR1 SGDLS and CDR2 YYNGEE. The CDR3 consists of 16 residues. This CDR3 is CASSGRTGVSTDTQYF. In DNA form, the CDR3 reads TGTGCCAGCAGCGGCCGGACAGGGGTGAGCACAGATACGCAGTATTTT.

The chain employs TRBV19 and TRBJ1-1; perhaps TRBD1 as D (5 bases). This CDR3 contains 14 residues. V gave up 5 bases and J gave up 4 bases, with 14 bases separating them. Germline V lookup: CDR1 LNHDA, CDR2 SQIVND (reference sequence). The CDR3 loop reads CASSPSGGGTEAFF. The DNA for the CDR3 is TGTGCCAGTAGTCCCAGCGGGGGAGGCACTGAAGCTTTCTTT. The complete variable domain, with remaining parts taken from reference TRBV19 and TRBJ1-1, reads DGGITQSPKYLFRKEGQNVTLSCEQNLNHDAMYWYRQDPGQGLRLIYYSQIVNDFQKGDIAEGYSVSREKKESFPLTVTSAQKNPTAFYLCASSPSGGGTEAFFGQGTRLTVV.

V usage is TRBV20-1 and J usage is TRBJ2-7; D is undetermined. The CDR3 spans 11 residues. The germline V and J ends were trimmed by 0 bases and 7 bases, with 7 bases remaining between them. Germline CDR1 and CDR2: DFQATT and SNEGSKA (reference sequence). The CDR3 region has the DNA TGCAGTGCTAGAGATGTGGATGAGCAGTACTTC. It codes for CSARDVDEQYF.

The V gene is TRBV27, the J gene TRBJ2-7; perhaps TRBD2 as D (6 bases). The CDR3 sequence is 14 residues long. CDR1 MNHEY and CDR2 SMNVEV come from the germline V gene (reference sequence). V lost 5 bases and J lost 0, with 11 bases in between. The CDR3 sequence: CASSPYGSSYEQYF. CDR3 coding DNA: TGTGCCAGCAGTCCTTACGGGAGCTCCTACGAGCAGTACTTC.

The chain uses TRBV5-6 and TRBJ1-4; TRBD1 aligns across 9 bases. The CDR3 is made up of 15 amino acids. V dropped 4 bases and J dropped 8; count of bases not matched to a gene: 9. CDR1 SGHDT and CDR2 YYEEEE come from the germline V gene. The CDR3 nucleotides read TGTGCCAGCAGCGGCTGGGACAGGGCTGGGGAAAAACTGTTTTTT. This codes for CASSGWDRAGEKLFF.

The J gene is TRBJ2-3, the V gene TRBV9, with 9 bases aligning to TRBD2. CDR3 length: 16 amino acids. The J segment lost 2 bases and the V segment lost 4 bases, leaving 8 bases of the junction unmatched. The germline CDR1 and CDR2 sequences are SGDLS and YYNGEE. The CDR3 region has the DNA TGTGCCAGCAGCCCCTGGGCGGGAGGGGTCACAGATACGCAGTATTTT. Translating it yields CASSPWAGGVTDTQYF.

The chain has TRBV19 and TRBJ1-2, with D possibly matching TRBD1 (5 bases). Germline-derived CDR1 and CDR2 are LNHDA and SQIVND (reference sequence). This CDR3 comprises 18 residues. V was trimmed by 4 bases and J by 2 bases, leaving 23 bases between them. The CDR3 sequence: CASSTLEGIAMGNYGYTF. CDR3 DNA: TGTGCCAGTAGTACCCTGGAGGGGATCGCGATGGGGAACTATGGCTACACCTTC.

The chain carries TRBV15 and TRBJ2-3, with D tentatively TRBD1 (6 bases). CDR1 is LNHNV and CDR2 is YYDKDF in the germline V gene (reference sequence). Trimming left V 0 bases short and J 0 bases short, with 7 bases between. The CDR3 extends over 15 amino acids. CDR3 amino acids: CATSRDRGSTDTQYF. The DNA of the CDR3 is TGTGCCACCAGCAGAGACAGGGGTAGCACAGATACGCAGTATTTT.

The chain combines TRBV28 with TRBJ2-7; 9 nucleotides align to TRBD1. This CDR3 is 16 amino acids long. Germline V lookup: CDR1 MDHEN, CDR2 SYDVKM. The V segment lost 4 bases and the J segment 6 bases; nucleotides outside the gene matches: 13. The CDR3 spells CASSSSGTGILGEQYF. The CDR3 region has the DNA TGTGCCAGCAGTTCGTCCGGGACAGGGATATTAGGCGAGCAGTACTTC.